A single sample gave rise to the 5 T cell receptor beta chains below, sequenced in a study of a mutant IDH1 vaccine in newly diagnosed glioma. Antigen specificity for these receptors is unknown. TCRdb's table, derived via immunoSEQ multiplex PCR, lists solely in-frame clones and lacks some. The sample gives almost 25,000 clones, roughly 82% of which show up once; about 4% is in the top ten. Time point: week 47, end of study. Vaccinated patients received 300 ug of mutant IDH1 20-mer peptide per dose, with topical imiquimod. Specimen: PBMCs, collected from a glioma patient whose treatment included an IDH1 peptide vaccine. The receptors stem from a middle-aged man with glioma. Some clones in this sample may be carry-over from other donors' samples.

The chain employs TRBV6-4 and TRBJ2-2, with TRBD2 matching over 8 bases. The junction had 7 bases not matched to a gene; V was cut back by 4 bases and J by 6 bases. From germline, CDR1 is MRHNA and CDR2 SNTAGT. This CDR3 comprises 15 residues. DNA for the CDR3: TGTGCCAGCAGTGTCGACGGGGGGGCCTCCGGGGAGCTGTTTTTT. Translated: CASSVDGGASGELFF.

The chain joins TRBV12-5 to TRBJ2-3; 11 nucleotides line up with TRBD2. CDR3 size: 15 residues. With V trimmed by 5 bases and J by 3 bases, 4 bases remained unmatched. Germline V gene data show CDR1 as LGHNT and CDR2 as FRNRAP. The DNA of the CDR3 is TGTGCTAGTGGTACTCTAGCGGGGGGTACAGATACGCAGTATTTT. It is translated as CASGTLAGGTDTQYF.

This clone was counted a few times. The chain carries TRBV30 and TRBJ1-1; D is uncertain. Germline V lookup: CDR1 GTSNPN, CDR2 SVGIG (reference sequence). V lost 0 bases to trimming and J lost 0 bases, with 5 bases between them. This CDR3 is 13 amino acids long. CDR3: CAWSVMVNTEAFF. CDR3 nucleotide sequence: TGTGCCTGGAGTGTAATGGTGAACACTGAAGCTTTCTTT.

The rearrangement uses TRBV7-3 and TRBJ1-1, with D possibly TRBD1 on 6 matching bases. Trimming took off 4 bases at V and 3 bases at J, with 12 bases between the two ends. This CDR3 has 14 amino acids. CDR1 and CDR2 from the germline V gene are SGHTA and FQGTGA. DNA of the CDR3: TGTGCCAGCAGCTCTCAGGGGATCGACACTGAAGCTTTCTTT. Translation gives CASSSQGIDTEAFF.

The gene calls are TRBV5-1 and TRBJ2-1; 9 bases are a match to TRBD1. The CDR3 extends over 14 amino acids. V shed 0 bases and J 15 bases; nucleotides not matched to a gene: 10. Germline CDR1 reads SGHRS; CDR2 reads YFSETQ. The CDR3 spells CASSLEQGADLAFF. CDR3 bases: TGCGCCAGCAGCTTGGAACAGGGGGCCGACCTGGCGTTCTTC. Using reference TRBV5-1 and TRBJ2-1 for the parts outside the CDR3, the full variable domain is KAGVTQTPRYLIKTRGQQVTLSCSPISGHRSVSWYQQTPGQGLQFLFEYFSETQRNKGNFPGRFSGRQFSNSRSEMNVSTLELGDSALYLCASSLEQGADLAFFGPGTRLTVL.